A selection of T cell receptor beta chains follows, all from one sample in a study of radiotherapy plus CTLA-4 blockade in lung cancer. Assay used: immunoSEQ multiplex PCR; TCRdb lists only in-frame clones, some missing. The table lists 56,000 or so clones, more than 60% of them singletons. This sample comprised peripheral blood, obtained from a patient treated with radiotherapy plus ipilimumab. Every receptor here comes from a human donor with non-small cell lung cancer who had a complete response to radiotherapy plus ipilimumab. CDR3s include the opening cysteine and the closing phenylalanine or tryptophan. D genes are given only for firm matches. Clone size is not always given. Where it is, it says once, few, many or a class for expanded clones.

>TRBJ2-5|.|14|TRBD1|TRBV5-4
CATLPGTGEETQYF
TGTGCCACCCTACCCGGGACAGGGGAAGAGACCCAGTACTTC
>TRBJ1-6|.|15|.|TRBV9
CASSVGAGYNSPLHF
TGTGCCAGCAGCGTAGGGGCAGGGTATAATTCCCCCCTCCACTTT
>TRBJ2-2|.|14|.|TRBV5-1
CASSLDSSTGELFF
TGCGCCAGCAGCTTGGACAGTTCCACCGGGGAGCTGTTTTTT
>TRBJ2-3|once|15|.|TRBV18
CASSPPSRDTDTQYF
TGTGCCAGCTCCCCGCCTTCCCGGGACACAGATACGCAGTATTTT
>TRBJ1-1|.|13|TRBD1|TRBV4-3
CASSQLGQRRAFF
TGCGCCAGCAGCCAACTGGGACAGCGTAGAGCTTTCTTT
>TRBJ1-5|.|16|.|TRBV6-1
CASSEALVGTSQPQHF
TGTGCCAGCAGTGAAGCGCTTGTCGGGACTAGCCAGCCCCAGCATTTT
>TRBJ1-5|few|16|.|TRBV21-1
CASSKLRNGGNQPQHF
TGTGCCAGCAGCAAGTTGCGGAACGGTGGCAATCAGCCCCAGCATTTT
>TRBJ1-1|.|13|.|TRBV19
CASSIGGFTEAFF
TGTGCCAGTAGTATAGGAGGGTTCACTGAAGCTTTCTTT
>TRBJ1-4|.|13|.|TRBV18
CASSPSRDEKLFF
TGTGCCAGCTCACCGTCCAGGGATGAAAAACTGTTTTTT
>TRBJ2-3|.|14|.|TRBV4-2
CASSPGGSTDTQYF
TGTGCCAGCAGCCCCGGCGGCAGCACAGATACGCAGTATTTT
>TRBJ1-5|.|16|.|TRBV27
CASSLGGGRVDQPQHF
TGTGCCAGCAGTTTAGGAGGAGGGAGGGTGGATCAGCCCCAGCATTTT
>TRBJ2-5|.|14|.|TRBV5-1
CASSLEDSQETQYF
TGCGCCAGCAGCTTGGAGGACAGCCAAGAGACCCAGTACTTC
>TRBJ2-5|.|13|.|TRBV5-1
CASSLVPGETQYF
TGCGCCAGCAGCTTGGTTCCGGGGGAGACCCAGTACTTC
>TRBJ1-5|once|15|TRBD1|TRBV6-1
CASSIQGAGNQPQHF
TGTGCCAGCAGTATACAGGGGGCAGGCAATCAGCCCCAGCATTTT
>TRBJ1-4|few|14|.|TRBV4-3
CASSPAGDVEKLFF
TGCGCCAGCAGCCCGGCAGGGGACGTTGAAAAACTGTTTTTT
>TRBJ1-6|.|15|.|TRBV18
CASSLSAGLDSPLHF
TGTGCCAGCTCACTTTCGGCAGGACTCGATTCACCCCTCCACTTT
>TRBJ2-3|.|16|TRBD2|TRBV27
CASSFGLAASTDTQYF
TGTGCCAGCAGTTTCGGACTAGCGGCTAGCACAGATACGCAGTATTTT
>TRBJ2-1|.|16|TRBD2|TRBV9
CASSAPGSGREKEQFF
TGTGCCAGCAGCGCGCCAGGTAGCGGGAGGGAGAAAGAGCAGTTCTTC
>TRBJ2-5|.|12|.|TRBV7-6
CASSPILDSRYF
TGTGCCAGCAGCCCCATCTTGGACTCCAGGTACTTC
>TRBJ2-2|.|17|TRBD1|TRBV4-1
CASSQELRVQGAGELFF
TGCGCCAGCAGCCAAGAACTCCGGGTACAGGGGGCCGGGGAGCTGTTTTTT
>TRBJ2-5|.|18|TRBD2|TRBV5-1
CASSLTGQQTSGGGTQYF
TGCGCCAGCAGCTTGACGGGACAGCAGACTAGCGGGGGGGGGACCCAGTACTTC
>TRBJ1-3|.|15|TRBD1|TRBV29-1
CSVARDRGRGNTIYF
TGCAGCGTTGCCCGGGACAGGGGAAGGGGAAACACCATATATTTT
>TRBJ1-2|.|14|.|TRBV7-9
CASSLRGRERGYTF
TGTGCCAGCAGCTTACGCGGGCGAGAGAGAGGCTACACCTTC
>TRBJ1-1|.|14|.|TRBV7-8
CASSPGGLNTEAFF
TGTGCCAGCAGCCCCGGGGGACTGAACACTGAAGCTTTCTTT
>TRBJ2-3|.|14|.|TRBV6-6
CASSRTTSTDTQYF
TGTGCCAGCAGTAGGACTACTAGCACAGATACGCAGTATTTT
>TRBJ1-1|once|14|.|TRBV5-1
CASSQSTGNTEAFF
TGCGCCAGCAGTCAATCGACAGGGAACACTGAAGCTTTCTTT
>TRBJ1-2|.|13|TRBD1|TRBV5-4
CASSTDRVYGYTF
TGTGCCAGCAGCACAGACAGGGTCTATGGCTACACCTTC
>TRBJ2-7|.|16|.|TRBV4-1
CASSPLGTAGNYEQYF
TGCGCCAGCAGCCCCCTCGGGACAGCGGGCAACTACGAGCAGTACTTC
>TRBJ2-7|.|14|.|TRBV4-1
CASSLSETGYEQYF
TGCGCCAGCAGCCTCTCGGAGACAGGATACGAGCAGTACTTC
>TRBJ2-7|.|17|TRBD2|TRBV10-2
CASSKRTSGGATYEQYF
TGCGCCAGCAGTAAAAGGACTAGCGGGGGGGCCACCTACGAGCAGTACTTC
>TRBJ1-1|.|15|TRBD1|TRBV6-1
CASSEHTGGGTEAFF
TGTGCCAGCAGTGAACACACAGGGGGCGGGACTGAAGCTTTCTTT